The 8 T cell receptor beta chains given below trace back to one sample, sequenced in a study of spatial heterogeneity in lung cancer. Points from the study as a whole: Mutation counts in tumors were tracked by counts of expanded intratumoral alpha and beta TCRs.

Their antigen targets remain unknown. TCRdb called the 5' RACE reads again in MiXCR, with one record for every CDR3 protein. The repertoire consists of 20,000 to 30,000 distinct CDR3 sequences, with 8% to 10% occurring once and the leading ten covering approximately 7.5%. Time point of the sample: sample taken at primary tumor resection. The source material was lung tumor tissue, sampled at surgery. The receptor set was obtained from a male donor with early-stage non-small cell lung cancer.

The V call is TRBV27, the J call TRBJ1-6, with 9 bases matching TRBD1. Losses at the gene ends were 2 bases for V and 8 bases for J; bases not matched to a gene: 1. Germline V gene lookup returns CDR1 MNHEY and CDR2 SMNVEV (reference sequence). The CDR3 totals 14 residues. In DNA, the CDR3 is TGTGCCAGCAGTTTAGGGACAGGGTATTCACCCCTCCACTTT. Amino acids: CASSLGTGYSPLHF.

The V and J genes are TRBV7-2 and TRBJ2-7; D unclear. From germline, CDR1 is SGHTA and CDR2 FQGNSA. V lost 3 bases and J lost 1, with 13 bases in between. The CDR3 runs to 15 residues. The CDR3 is CASSFGYGGSYEQYF. CDR3 nucleotide sequence: TGTGCCAGCAGCTTCGGCTATGGCGGTTCCTACGAGCAGTACTTC.

Relative to its sample, this clonotype is medium-sized. The V call is TRBV10-2, the J call TRBJ1-2; 11 bases fit TRBD1. This CDR3 region has 15 residues. The germline gives CDR1 WSHSY, CDR2 SAAADI. Trimming removed 7 bases from V and 1 base from J; junction bases left unmatched: 5. The CDR3 sequence: CASMRTGGRNYGYTF. The CDR3 region has the DNA TGCGCCAGCATGCGGACAGGGGGCCGTAACTATGGCTACACCTTC.

The chain uses TRBV6-1 and TRBJ2-7, with D hard to call. V was clipped by 10 bases and J by 1 base, with 14 bases between them. CDR1 and CDR2 (germline): MNHNS, SASEGT. The CDR3 is made up of 13 amino acids. The CDR3 loop is CATEAKISYEQYF. DNA of the CDR3: TGTGCCACCGAAGCCAAGATTTCCTACGAGCAGTACTTC.

This clonotype showed up many times. The J gene is TRBJ2-2, the V gene TRBV6-5; no reliable D call. This CDR3 contains 13 residues. Germline values: CDR1 MNHEY, CDR2 SVGAGI. V shed 7 bases and J shed 1 base, with 7 bases lying between them. CDR3 DNA sequence: TGTGCCAGCAAAGGCCTGAACACCGGGGAGCTGTTTTTT. Its protein is CASKGLNTGELFF.

This clonotype was seen at least ten times. The V call is TRBV7-8, the J call TRBJ1-2; D is ambiguous. Looked up from germline, CDR1 is SGHVS and CDR2 is FQNEAQ. Trimming removed 5 bases at V and 5 bases at J, with 12 bases between. The CDR3 totals 13 residues. The CDR3 loop is CASSPPSVYGYTF. Here the CDR3 DNA reads TGTGCCAGCAGCCCGCCGTCGGTTTATGGCTACACCTTC.

At least ten counts were recorded for this clonotype. The rearrangement joins TRBV5-1 to TRBJ1-1, with 8 bases lining up with TRBD1. Germline V gene data show CDR1 as SGHRS and CDR2 as YFSETQ. V trimming: 3 bases; J trimming: 6 bases; junction bases outside the gene matches: 10. This CDR3 spans 15 amino acids. CDR3 bases: TGCGCCAGCAGCTGGCTGGACAGGGTGGGCGCTGAAGCTTTCTTT. Its protein product is CASSWLDRVGAEAFF.

The rearrangement joins TRBV19 to TRBJ2-7, with D perhaps matching TRBD1 (6 bases). With 8 bases removed from V and 5 bases from J, the gap between germline ends came to 10 bases. Per germline, CDR1 LNHDA and CDR2 SQIVND (reference sequence). This CDR3 has 11 amino acids. This CDR3 reads CASAGVNEQYF. The CDR3 coding sequence is TGTGCCAGTGCAGGGGTTAACGAGCAGTACTTC.